The TCR beta chain under discussion was sequenced for a study of T cells in Graves' hyperthyroidism and ophthalmopathy. The V gene lost 8 bases and the J gene lost 2 bases, with 14 bases spanning the gap. There are 14 residues in the CDR3. In germline, CDR1 is ENHRY, CDR2 SYGVKD. About this clonotype itself: Antigen: not known.

Study-level findings and limits: Blood samples included most of the expanded thyroid clonotypes exceeding 0.001.

The TCR beta CDR3 regions underwent amplification using RNA transcripts as the source. In the first-round RT-PCR of the TCR CDR3, the HTBI primer set was used. TCRdb fed the multiplex PCR reads into MiXCR, producing one record per CDR3 protein. In the table there are about 580,000 distinct CDR3 sequences, over 11% of which are singletons. The source of this sequence is a young woman with Graves' hyperthyroidism that later progressed to Graves' ophthalmopathy. The sequenced material came from blood. This chain joins TRBV10-3 and TRBJ2-3; D may be TRBD1 or TRBD2 (5 bases each). The CDR3 nucleotides read TGTGCCATCGGGGCTAGAGGGGACACAGATACGCAGTATTTT. The encoded protein is CAIGARGDTDTQYF.